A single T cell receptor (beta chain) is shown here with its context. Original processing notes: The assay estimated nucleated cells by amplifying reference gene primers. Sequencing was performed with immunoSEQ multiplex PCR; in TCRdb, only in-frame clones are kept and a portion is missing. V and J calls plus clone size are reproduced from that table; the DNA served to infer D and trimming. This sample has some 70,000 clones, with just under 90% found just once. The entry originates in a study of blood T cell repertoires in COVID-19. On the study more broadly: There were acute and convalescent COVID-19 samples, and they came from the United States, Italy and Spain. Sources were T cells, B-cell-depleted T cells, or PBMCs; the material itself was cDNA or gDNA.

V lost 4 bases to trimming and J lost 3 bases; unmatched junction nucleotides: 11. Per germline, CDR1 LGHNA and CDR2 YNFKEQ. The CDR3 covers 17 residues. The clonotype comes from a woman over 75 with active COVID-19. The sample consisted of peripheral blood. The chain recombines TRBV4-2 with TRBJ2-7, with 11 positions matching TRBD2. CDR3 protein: CASSLIGTSGRGYEQYF. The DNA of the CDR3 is TGTGCCAGCAGCCTAATCGGGACTAGCGGTCGGGGCTACGAGCAGTACTTC.